The clone carrying this T cell receptor beta chain was found a few times. The repertoire was sequenced with immunoSEQ multiplex PCR; TCRdb's copy has only in-frame clones and lacks some. Of about 92,000 clones detected, around 80% appear once; the ten largest clones hold approximately 15%. The data belong to a study of PD-1 blockade in classical Hodgkin lymphoma. The CDR3 is 13 residues long. Germline values: CDR1 LNHDA, CDR2 SQIVND (reference sequence). V lost 6 bases and J 0 bases, leaving 8 bases between the germline ends. Time point: cycle 4 day 1 (C4D1), after 6 weeks of nivolumab. Brentuximab vedotin exposure varied, and every patient relapsed after autologous stem cell transplantation.

The chain joins TRBV19 to TRBJ2-5; the D is unclear. This specimen was peripheral blood mononuclear cells (PBMCs), taken before the fourth cycle of nivolumab. The TCR comes from a human donor with classical Hodgkin lymphoma. The CDR3 loop reads CASSIGNQETQYF. CDR3 coding DNA: TGTGCCAGTAGCATCGGAAACCAAGAGACCCAGTACTTC. Variable domain in full (rest from reference TRBV19 and TRBJ2-5): DGGITQSPKYLFRKEGQNVTLSCEQNLNHDAMYWYRQDPGQGLRLIYYSQIVNDFQKGDIAEGYSVSREKKESFPLTVTSAQKNPTAFYLCASSIGNQETQYFGPGTRLLVL.